What follows describes a single T cell receptor (beta chain). The target antigen is unknown. TCRdb reprocessed the RT-PCR reads via MiXCR and lists one record per CDR3 protein. Of more than 600,000 distinct CDR3 sequences listed, approximately 18% are singletons. The data derive from a study of response to subunit inactivated influenza vaccine. Study-wide points: Authors suggested each seasonal flu vaccination may recruit only limited numbers of new T cells.

V was pared by 6 bases and J by 2 bases, with 4 bases between. This CDR3 is built from 11 residues. CDR1 is LNHDA and CDR2 is SQIVND in the germline V gene (reference sequence). The origin of this receptor is a man in his fifties who received an inactivated influenza vaccine. The specimen comprised PBMCs from blood, sampled 5 to 6 days after vaccination. The gene calls are TRBV19 and TRBJ1-2; D gene uncertain. CDR3 residues: CASRRNYGYTF. Here the CDR3 DNA reads TGTGCCAGTAGAAGGAACTATGGCTACACCTTC.